This T cell receptor beta chain is drawn from a study of cytomegalovirus exposure and HLA in healthy donors. Overall study context: Findings of an earlier analysis included 110 million or so unique TCR beta sequences from 180 million or so T cells.

The V end lost 2 bases, the J end lost 4 bases, and 6 bases lay between the germline ends. Germline lookup yields CDR1 MGHRA and CDR2 YSYEKL. The CDR3 is 12 amino acids. Primers for the PCR totalled 60 Vbeta and 13 Jbeta. Sequencing used immunoSEQ multiplex PCR; TCRdb keeps in-frame clones, though not all of them. The data hold fewer than 150,000 clones, with approximately 85% observed a single time. The receptor was isolated from a woman aged 25 to 39 in good health and CMV-seropositive. Sequenced: PBMCs. The chain carries TRBV4-1 and TRBJ2-7; no clear D. CDR3 protein: CASSQICYEQYF. The CDR3 nucleotides read TGCGCCAGCAGCCAAATCTGTTACGAGCAGTACTTC.